The 2 T cell receptor beta chains listed next were all sequenced from one sample in a study of cytomegalovirus exposure and HLA in healthy donors (dated by TCRdb to about 2017). Library prep was done by the immunoSEQ multiplex PCR assay. A mixture of 60 forward primers for TCR Vbeta segments and 13 reverse primers for TCR Jbeta segments was used in the multiplex PCR. Here the immuneACCESS table is served through TCRdb, limited to in-frame sequences with V and J called. Missing clones are a known gap in these copies; in checked studies unresolved V genes cover under half, and the rest lacks a known reason. The sample yields around 120,000 clones; approximately 61% were counted once. Together, the top ten hold 1.6% of the sample. Sequencing was carried out using PBMCs. The source of these receptors is a man younger than 40 in good health and CMV-seropositive.

The chain uses TRBV27 and TRBJ2-1, with D maybe TRBD2 (5 bases). The CDR3 has 12 amino acids. CDR1 and CDR2 from the germline V gene are MNHEY and SMNVEV (reference sequence). V was pared by 5 bases and J by 6 bases, with 8 bases between. CDR3 in amino acids: CASSERVNEQFF. The DNA of the CDR3 is TGTGCCAGCAGTGAGAGGGTCAATGAGCAGTTCTTC.

The chain's CDR3 is CASTPGSGNTIYF. The CDR3 coding sequence is TGCGCCAGCACCCCCGGTTCTGGAAACACCATATATTTT. V usage is TRBV5-1 and J usage is TRBJ1-3; no firm D call. Trimming cost V 6 bases and J 1 base, with 8 bases left between them. The CDR3 loop spans 13 amino acids. CDR1 and CDR2 (germline): SGHRS, YFSETQ. The full variable domain, with the rest looked up from reference TRBV5-1 and TRBJ1-3, is KAGVTQTPRYLIKTRGQQVTLSCSPISGHRSVSWYQQTPGQGLQFLFEYFSETQRNKGNFPGRFSGRQFSNSRSEMNVSTLELGDSALYLCASTPGSGNTIYFGEGSWLTVV.